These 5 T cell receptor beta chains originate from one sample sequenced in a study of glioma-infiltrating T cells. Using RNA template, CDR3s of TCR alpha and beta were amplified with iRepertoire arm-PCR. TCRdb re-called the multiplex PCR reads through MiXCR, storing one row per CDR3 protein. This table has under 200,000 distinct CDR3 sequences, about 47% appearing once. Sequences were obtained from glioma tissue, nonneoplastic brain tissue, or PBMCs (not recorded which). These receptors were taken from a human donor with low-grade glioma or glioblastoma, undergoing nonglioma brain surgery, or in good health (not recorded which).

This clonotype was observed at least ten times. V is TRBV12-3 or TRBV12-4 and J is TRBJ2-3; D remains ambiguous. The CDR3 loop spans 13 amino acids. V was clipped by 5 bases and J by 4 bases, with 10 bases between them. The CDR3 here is CASSLGGSDTQYF. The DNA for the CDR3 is TGTGCCAGCAGTCTTGGCGGATCAGATACGCAGTATTTT.

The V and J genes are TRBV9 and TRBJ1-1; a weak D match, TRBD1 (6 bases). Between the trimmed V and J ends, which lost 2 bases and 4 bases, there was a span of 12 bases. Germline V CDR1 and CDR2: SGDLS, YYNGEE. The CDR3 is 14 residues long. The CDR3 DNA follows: TGTGCCAGCAGCGTTACAGGGTACGGCACTGAAGCTTTCTTT. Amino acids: CASSVTGYGTEAFF.

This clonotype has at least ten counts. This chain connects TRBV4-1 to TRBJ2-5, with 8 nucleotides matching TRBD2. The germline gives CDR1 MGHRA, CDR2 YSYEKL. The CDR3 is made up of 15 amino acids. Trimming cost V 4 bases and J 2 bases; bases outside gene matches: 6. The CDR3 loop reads CASSPIAGTQETQYF. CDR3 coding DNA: TGCGCCAGCAGCCCGATAGCGGGAACGCAAGAGACCCAGTACTTC.

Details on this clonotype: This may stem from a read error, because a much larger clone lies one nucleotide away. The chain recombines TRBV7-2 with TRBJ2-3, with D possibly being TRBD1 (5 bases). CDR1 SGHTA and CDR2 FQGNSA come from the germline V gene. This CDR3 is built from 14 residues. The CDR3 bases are TGTGCCAGCAGCTTAATGGACACCACAGATGCGCAGTATTTT. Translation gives CASSLMDTTDAQYF. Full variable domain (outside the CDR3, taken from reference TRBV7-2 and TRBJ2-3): GAGVSQSPSNKVTEKGKDVELRCDPISGHTALYWYRQSLGQGLEFLIYFQGNSAPDKSGLPSDRFSAERTGGSVSTLTIQRTQQEDSAVYLCASSLMDTTDAQYFGPGTRLTVL.

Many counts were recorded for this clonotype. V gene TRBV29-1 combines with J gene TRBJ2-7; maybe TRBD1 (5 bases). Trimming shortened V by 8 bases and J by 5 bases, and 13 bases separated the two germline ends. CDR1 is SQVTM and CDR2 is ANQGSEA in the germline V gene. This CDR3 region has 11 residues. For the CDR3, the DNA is TGCAGCATTAGGGGTCCCAACGAGCAGTACTTC. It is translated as CSIRGPNEQYF.